Sequencing of this T cell receptor (beta chain) was carried out in a study of blood T cell repertoires in COVID-19. Study background: From the United States, Italy and Spain came samples of acute and convalescent COVID-19. PBMCs, B-cell-depleted T cells, or T cells provided the cDNA or gDNA that made up the material.

V dropped 0 bases and J dropped 11 bases, with 10 bases sitting between them. Germline V gives CDR1 ENHRY, CDR2 SYGVKD. This CDR3 is 12 amino acids long. The table lists this clone with a few counts. Recruited during active infection, patients (from Seattle) were subsequently followed longitudinally. In the original analysis: It was from reference gene primer amplification that nucleated cell counts were estimated. Profiling relied on immunoSEQ multiplex PCR, and the TCRdb table lists in-frame clones only, not all of them. That table gives V, J and clone size, and the DNA gave D and trimming. The sample has 100,000 to 150,000 clones; about 74% are singletons.

Input material: peripheral blood. This chain links TRBV10-3 with TRBJ1-1; D not certain. The sequence came from a man older than 75 with COVID-19, enrolled during active disease. CDR3: CAISESTTWAFF. The CDR3 nucleotides are TGTGCCATCAGTGAGTCGACGACTTGGGCTTTCTTT.